Reported below is one TCR beta chain. The data are from a study of blood T cells in healthy people across ages. The V and J ends lost 8 bases and 7 bases, in that order; junction bases with no gene match: 9. CDR3 length: 13 residues. Germline lookup yields CDR1 MNHEY and CDR2 SMNVEV (reference sequence). A J-beta primer mix and a sample-barcoded 5' primer were used in a second PCR of about 7 to 12 cycles. One entry per CDR3 protein results from TCRdb running MiXCR on the 5' RACE reads. The sample yields over a million distinct CDR3 sequences, less than 50% seen once. This chain links TRBV27 with TRBJ2-7; 9 bases map to TRBD1. Sequenced sample: blood. The receptor comes from a woman aged 60-75 years in good health. The CDR3 bases are TGTGCCAGCGGCCCGGGGGGACAGGGTGAGCAGTACTTC. This gives the protein CASGPGGQGEQYF.